This TCR beta chain was retrieved from a study of blood T cell repertoires in COVID-19. Trimming took 0 bases from V and 4 from J, leaving 10 bases between them. The germline gives CDR1 SGDLS, CDR2 YYNGEE. The CDR3 totals 14 residues. Assay used: immunoSEQ multiplex PCR; TCRdb lists only in-frame clones, some missing. The table includes 250,000 to 350,000 clones, approximately 86% detected once. Sequencing was carried out using peripheral blood. The chain joins TRBV9 to TRBJ2-5, with a possible D match to TRBD1 (5 bases). The clonotype originates from a woman between 25 and 40 years old who had recovered from COVID-19. The CDR3 DNA follows: TGTGCCAGCAGCGTAGATAGGGGAAGAGAGACCCAGTACTTC. Its protein is CASSVDRGRETQYF.